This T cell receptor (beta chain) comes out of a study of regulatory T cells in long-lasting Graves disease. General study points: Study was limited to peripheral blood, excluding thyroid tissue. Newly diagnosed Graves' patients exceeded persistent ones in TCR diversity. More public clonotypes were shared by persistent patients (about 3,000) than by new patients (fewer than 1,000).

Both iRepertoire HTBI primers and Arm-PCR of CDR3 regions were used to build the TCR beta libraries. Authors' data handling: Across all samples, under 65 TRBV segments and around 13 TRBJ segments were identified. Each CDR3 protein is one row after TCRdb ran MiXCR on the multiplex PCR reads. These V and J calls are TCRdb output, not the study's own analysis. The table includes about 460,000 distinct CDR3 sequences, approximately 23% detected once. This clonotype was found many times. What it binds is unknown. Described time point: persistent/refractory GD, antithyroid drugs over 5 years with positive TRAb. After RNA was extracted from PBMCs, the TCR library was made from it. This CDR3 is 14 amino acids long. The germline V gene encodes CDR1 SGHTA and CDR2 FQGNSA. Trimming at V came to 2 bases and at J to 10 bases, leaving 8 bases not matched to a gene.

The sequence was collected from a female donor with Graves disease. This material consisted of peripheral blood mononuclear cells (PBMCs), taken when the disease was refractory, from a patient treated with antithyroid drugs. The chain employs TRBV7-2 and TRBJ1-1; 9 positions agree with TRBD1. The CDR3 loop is CASSLTGGGHRAFF. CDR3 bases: TGTGCCAGCAGCTTAACAGGGGGCGGGCATCGAGCTTTCTTT.